This T cell receptor (beta chain) stems from a study of shared clonotypes between healthy human individuals. Clones were sequenced by immunoSEQ multiplex PCR, and TCRdb holds only the in-frame ones, with some missing. Here the sample spans some 2,400,000 clones, approximately 94% being singletons. V was pared by 4 bases and J by 5 bases, with 8 bases of the junction left unmatched. Germline lookup yields CDR1 SGHRS and CDR2 YFSETQ. The length of the CDR3 is 15 residues. The TCR was taken from a man between 18 and 35 years old in good health. The J gene is TRBJ2-1, the V gene TRBV5-1, with TRBD1 matching over 8 bases. Sequenced sample: naive CD4+ T cells sorted from blood. Subset reported: CD45RA+ positively selected. This chain's CDR3 is CASSTDRGRNNEQFF. In DNA, the CDR3 is TGCGCCAGCAGCACCGACAGGGGACGAAACAATGAGCAGTTCTTC. The full variable domain, with the rest looked up from reference TRBV5-1 and TRBJ2-1, is KAGVTQTPRYLIKTRGQQVTLSCSPISGHRSVSWYQQTPGQGLQFLFEYFSETQRNKGNFPGRFSGRQFSNSRSEMNVSTLELGDSALYLCASSTDRGRNNEQFFGPGTRLTVL.